The 15 T cell receptor beta chains below all came from one sample that was sequenced in a study of blood T cell repertoires in COVID-19. Produced via immunoSEQ multiplex PCR; TCRdb's table is partial and in-frame only. In the table there are about 95,000 clones, roughly 89% of which are singletons. What was sequenced was peripheral blood. These receptors were obtained from a man in his fifties or sixties with COVID-19, enrolled during active disease.

This clone has just a few counts. The chain is built from TRBV15 and TRBJ1-2, with TRBD1 identical over 7 bases. Germline V lookup: CDR1 LNHNV, CDR2 YYDKDF (reference sequence). CDR3 length: 13 residues. Trimming took 5 bases from V and 8 from J; bases not matched to a gene: 8. The CDR3 loop is CATSASTGDGYTF. Written as DNA, the CDR3 is TGTGCCACCAGCGCAAGTACAGGGGACGGCTACACCTTC. Based on the CDR3 plus reference TRBV15 and TRBJ1-2, the full variable domain is DAMVIQNPRYQVTQFGKPVTLSCSQTLNHNVMYWYQQKSSQAPKLLFHYYDKDFNNEADTPDNFQSRRPNTSFCFLDIRSPGLGDTAMYLCATSASTGDGYTFGSGTRLTVV.

The sample holds many counts of this clone. CDR3 nucleotides: TGTGCCAGCAGTACAATGACTAGCAGGTACACCGGGGAGCTGTTTTTT. Amino acid sequence: CASSTMTSRYTGELFF. The J gene is TRBJ2-2, the V gene TRBV27, with 7 bases fitting TRBD2. The length of the CDR3 is 16 residues. Per germline, CDR1 MNHEY and CDR2 SMNVEV (reference sequence). Trimming removed 5 bases from V and 3 bases from J; junction bases left unmatched: 9.

The chain has TRBV30 and TRBJ1-1, with D tentatively TRBD1 (5 bases). V gave up 8 bases and J gave up 4 bases, with 20 bases separating them. This CDR3 has 14 residues. CDR1 and CDR2 (germline): GTSNPN, SVGIG (reference sequence). CDR3 loop: CARGKGNGGTEAFF. DNA for the CDR3: TGTGCCCGCGGGAAGGGGAATGGTGGCACTGAAGCTTTCTTT.

This sequence joins TRBV19 and TRBJ2-1; 9 nucleotides agree with TRBD2. The V and J ends lost 4 bases and 6 bases, in that order; junction bases with no gene match: 7. The CDR3 sequence is 15 residues long. The germline CDR1 and CDR2 sequences are LNHDA and SQIVND (reference sequence). CDR3 residues: CASSTPGLAVNEQFF. CDR3 DNA: TGTGCCAGTAGTACTCCGGGACTAGCCGTCAATGAGCAGTTCTTC. Filled out from reference TRBV19 and TRBJ2-1, the complete variable domain reads DGGITQSPKYLFRKEGQNVTLSCEQNLNHDAMYWYRQDPGQGLRLIYYSQIVNDFQKGDIAEGYSVSREKKESFPLTVTSAQKNPTAFYLCASSTPGLAVNEQFFGPGTRLTVL.

The rearrangement uses TRBV12-5 and TRBJ2-1, with unresolved D. V was shortened by 2 bases and J by 9 bases, with 11 bases between the two germline ends. This CDR3 contains 13 residues. CDR1 is LGHNT, CDR2 FRNRAP, per germline. CDR3 loop: CASGLLTYFEQFF. Here the CDR3 DNA reads TGTGCTAGTGGTTTGTTGACATATTTTGAGCAGTTCTTC.

The CDR3: CASSLDQGTKPQHF. CDR3 sequence (DNA): TGTGCCAGCAGCTTGGACCAGGGGACGAAGCCCCAGCATTTT. J is TRBJ1-5 and V is TRBV5-5, with D possibly matching TRBD1 (6 bases). The CDR3 sequence is 14 residues long. V lost 0 bases to trimming and J lost 8 bases, with 12 bases between them. Germline V gene sequence: CDR1 SGHKS, CDR2 YYEKEE (reference sequence).

This rearrangement joins TRBV4-1 to TRBJ1-4; tentatively, D is TRBD1 (5 bases). CDR1 and CDR2 (germline): MGHRA, YSYEKL. Trimming stripped 2 bases from V and 10 bases from J, with 11 bases between. The CDR3 covers 13 residues. In DNA, the CDR3 is TGCGCCAGCAGCCAATTAACAGGTTTAAAACTGTTTTTT. This sequence encodes CASSQLTGLKLFF.

This sequence joins TRBV24-1 and TRBJ2-2; TRBD2 matches 7 bases. Germline CDR1 reads KGHDR; CDR2 reads SFDVKD. V was clipped by 2 bases and J by 5 bases; unmatched bases: 10. The CDR3 sequence is 17 residues long. CDR3 nucleotide sequence: TGTGCCACCAGTGATTCAGGAGGCGGGAGATCTACCGGGGAGCTGTTTTTT. Translation: CATSDSGGGRSTGELFF.

The V and J genes are TRBV30 and TRBJ2-7; D call uncertain. The germline V gene has CDR1 GTSNPN and CDR2 SVGIG (reference sequence). The CDR3 is made up of 11 amino acids. Trimming stripped 1 base from V and 3 bases from J, with 4 bases between. The CDR3 DNA follows: TGTGCCTGGAGTGACTACTACGAGCAGTACTTC. It codes for CAWSDYYEQYF.

About this clone: The junction does not match germline at one end; this may be a read error. The chain links TRBV7-3 to TRBJ1-1; 7 nucleotides agree with TRBD1. The CDR3 covers 16 residues. Germline values: CDR1 SGHTA, CDR2 FQGTGA. The CDR3 bases are TGTGCCAGCAGCGTAACCGGGACAGTGACGAACACTGAAGCTTTCTTT. It codes for CASSVTGTVTNTEAFF.

V is TRBV5-1 and J is TRBJ1-1, with a possible D match to TRBD1 (5 bases). The CDR3 has 17 amino acids. The germline V gene has CDR1 SGHRS and CDR2 YFSETQ. Trimming stripped 4 bases from V and 0 bases from J, with 19 bases between. CDR3 protein: CASSPLGPGRMNTEAFF. In DNA form, the CDR3 reads TGCGCCAGCAGCCCTCTAGGTCCAGGGCGCATGAACACTGAAGCTTTCTTT.

The genes are TRBV7-2 and TRBJ2-7; D possibly corresponds to TRBD1 (5 bases). The CDR3 extends over 14 amino acids. Germline CDR1 is SGHTA and CDR2 is FQGNSA. Trimming removed 3 bases at V and 3 bases at J, with 12 bases between. CDR3 sequence (DNA): TGTGCCAGCAGCTTTACGCCAGACAGCTACGAGCAGTACTTC. The encoded protein is CASSFTPDSYEQYF.

The chain joins TRBV29-1 to TRBJ1-2; 7 positions match TRBD1. Trimming at V came to 3 bases and at J to 4 bases, leaving 11 bases not matched to a gene. The CDR3 contains 15 residues. Germline V gene sequence: CDR1 SQVTM, CDR2 ANQGSEA. CDR3 loop: CSVEGTRGRIYGYTF. For the CDR3, the DNA is TGCAGCGTTGAGGGGACAAGGGGGCGCATCTATGGCTACACCTTC.

The V call is TRBV19, the J call TRBJ1-5, with D tentatively TRBD1 (5 bases). The V end lost 5 bases, the J end lost 7 bases, and 30 bases lay between the germline ends. CDR3 length: 19 amino acids. Germline V CDR1 and CDR2: LNHDA, SQIVND (reference sequence). The CDR3 nucleotides read TGTGCCAGTAGTGTTCTTGGGCAGGGCAGGTTGTATAAGCAACAGCCCCAGCATTTT. Its protein is CASSVLGQGRLYKQQPQHF.

The chain carries TRBV3-1 (or the pseudogene TRBV3-2) and TRBJ2-1; possibly TRBD2 for D (6 bases). Germline V gene data show CDR1 as LGHDT and CDR2 as YNNKEL (reference sequence). The CDR3 has 16 amino acids. Trimming removed 2 bases from V and 8 bases from J, with 19 bases in between. CDR3 sequence (DNA): TGTGCCAGCAGCCAAATTCTTTCCCGGCGGAGGGATGAGCAGTTCTTC. It specifies CASSQILSRRRDEQFF.